Here is one T cell receptor beta chain with its context. Its antigen is currently unknown. The sample originates from a study of OX40 agonist ivuxolimab in advanced cancers. Study observations and caveats: Expanded clones were, on average, more numerous among CD8+ T cells than CD4+. Near-lowest levels of clonal expansion characterized partial responders at 0.1-3.0 mg/kg.

Profiled with immunoSEQ multiplex PCR; TCRdb holds only in-frame clones, not every one. The table lists 77,000 or so clones, about 92% of them singletons, with 0.3% to 0.4% in the top ten. This clonotype was sampled from an adult with an advanced solid tumor such as melanoma, head and neck, liver or kidney cancer. The sample in question was CD4+ or CD8+ T cells sorted from blood, obtained in a trial of the OX40 agonist ivuxolimab.

DNA for the CDR3: TGTGCCAGCAGTCTACAACCCGGGGAGCTGTTTTTT. This sequence encodes CASSLQPGELFF. The chain links TRBV7-3 to TRBJ2-2; no clear D gene. V gave up 6 bases and J gave up 6 bases, with 8 bases separating them. Germline lookup yields CDR1 SGHTA and CDR2 FQGTGA. This CDR3 spans 12 amino acids.